This TCR beta chain was sequenced for a study of blood T cell repertoires in COVID-19. For the study at large: Samples of COVID-19 (acute and convalescent) were obtained from the United States, Italy and Spain. The cDNA or gDNA used as material had been derived from T cells, B-cell-depleted T cells, or PBMCs.

The V segment lost 1 base and the J segment 7 bases; nucleotides outside the gene matches: 7. The CDR3 runs 15 residues. Germline V CDR1 and CDR2: KGHSH, LQKENI. As originally analysed: Amplification from reference gene primers served as the basis for estimated nucleated cell counts. Measured with immunoSEQ multiplex PCR; TCRdb has only the in-frame clones, and not every one. V and J calls plus clone size are reproduced from that table; the DNA served to infer D and trimming. The data show about 230,000 clones, 81% seen once. This receptor was obtained from an elderly woman with acute or convalescent COVID-19. V gene TRBV18 combines with J gene TRBJ1-5; TRBD1 agrees at 7 bases. The sequenced material came from peripheral blood. The CDR3 loop is CASSPQTGYGQPQHF. The CDR3 nucleotides are TGTGCCAGCTCACCACAGACAGGGTATGGCCAGCCCCAGCATTTT.